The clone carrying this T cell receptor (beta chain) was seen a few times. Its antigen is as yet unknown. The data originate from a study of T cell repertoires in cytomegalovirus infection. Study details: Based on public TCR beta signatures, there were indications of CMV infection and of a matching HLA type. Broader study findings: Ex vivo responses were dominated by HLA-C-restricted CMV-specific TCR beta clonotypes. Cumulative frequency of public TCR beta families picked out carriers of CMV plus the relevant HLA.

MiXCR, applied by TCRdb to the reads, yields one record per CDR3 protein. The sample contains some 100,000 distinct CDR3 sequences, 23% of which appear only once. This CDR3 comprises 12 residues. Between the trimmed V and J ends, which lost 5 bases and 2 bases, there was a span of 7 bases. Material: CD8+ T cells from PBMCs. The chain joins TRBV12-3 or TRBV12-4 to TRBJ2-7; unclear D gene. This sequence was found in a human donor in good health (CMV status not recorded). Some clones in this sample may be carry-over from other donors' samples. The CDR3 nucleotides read TGTGCCAGCAGTCCGGATACCTACGAGCAGTACTTC. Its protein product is CASSPDTYEQYF.